These T cell receptor beta chains were read from a single sample in a study of OX40 agonist ivuxolimab in advanced cancers. Here immunoSEQ multiplex PCR was the method, and the copy in TCRdb shows in-frame clones only, minus some. This table has fewer than 75,000 clones, 70% to 90% appearing once. The starting material was CD4+ or CD8+ T cells sorted from blood, obtained in a trial of the OX40 agonist ivuxolimab. Every receptor here comes from an adult with an advanced solid tumor such as melanoma, head and neck, liver or kidney cancer. Both conserved end residues are part of each CDR3. D genes are given only for firm matches.

v_gene	j_gene	d_gene	CDR3nt	CDR3aa
TRBV4-1	TRBJ1-2	-	TGCGCCAGCAGCCACTCTAGCGGATTACAGGGTGCTGGCTACACCTTC	CASSHSSGLQGAGYTF
TRBV7-8	TRBJ1-2	-	TGTGCCAGCAGCCCCGGGACTACCTATGGCTACACCTTC	CASSPGTTYGYTF
TRBV2	TRBJ2-1	TRBD1	TGTGCCAGCAGTGAGGACAGGGGGCCGCGGCAGTTCTTC	CASSEDRGPRQFF
TRBV5-4	TRBJ2-7	-	TGTGCCAGCAGCTTGGACGGATTGGTCCACGAGCAGTACTTC	CASSLDGLVHEQYF
TRBV5-1	TRBJ1-5	-	TGCGCCAGCAGCATGGACAGTAATCAGCCCCAGCATTTT	CASSMDSNQPQHF
TRBV7-2	TRBJ1-5	TRBD1	TGTGCCAGCAGCTTATTCGGGCAGGGGGGACAGCCCCAGCATTTT	CASSLFGQGGQPQHF
TRBV7-6	TRBJ2-3	-	TGTGCCAGCAGCTTCTCGGGGGCGGAAGATACGCAGTATTTT	CASSFSGAEDTQYF
TRBV18	TRBJ2-5	TRBD2	TGTGCCAGCTCTCCGTTAGCGGGGGGAGAGACCCAGTACTTC	CASSPLAGGETQYF
TRBV7-9	TRBJ2-1	-	TGTGCCAGCAGCCCCCGAGGGGGTCCAAATGAGCAGTTCTTC	CASSPRGGPNEQFF
TRBV5-1	TRBJ1-1	-	TGCGCCAGCAGCTTGGAAGGAACCCTAACGGGGACTGAAGCTTTCTTT	CASSLEGTLTGTEAFF
TRBV5-1	TRBJ2-5	-	TGCGCCAGCAGCTTGGCTAGAAGAGGGTCCGGGGAGACCCAGTACTTC	CASSLARRGSGETQYF
TRBV2	TRBJ2-2	-	TGTGCCAGCAGTGGACTAGGGACCGGGGAGCTGTTTTTT	CASSGLGTGELFF
TRBV18	TRBJ2-3	-	TGTGCCAGCTCACTGAATGGGGGCGCGAGCACAGATACGCAGTATTTT	CASSLNGGASTDTQYF
TRBV27	TRBJ2-7	TRBD1	TGTGCCAGCAGTTCCGGGACAGCCAGATACGAGCAGTACTTC	CASSSGTARYEQYF
TRBV29-1	TRBJ1-2	TRBD1	TGCAGCGTCGGGACAGGGAACTATGGCTACACCTTC	CSVGTGNYGYTF
TRBV19	TRBJ2-1	TRBD2	TGTGCCAGTAGTACGACTAGCGGGGGGTACAATGAGCAGTTCTTC	CASSTTSGGYNEQFF
TRBV2	TRBJ1-1	TRBD1	TGTGCCAGCAGGAAAGACAGGGTGGACACTGAAGCTTTCTTT	CASRKDRVDTEAFF
TRBV28	TRBJ1-1	-	TGTGCCAGCAGGGCGGCCCCCGGGAGCACTGAAGCTTTCTTT	CASRAAPGSTEAFF
TRBV25-1	TRBJ1-1	-	TGTGCCAGCAGTGCACCCTGGGGGGGGGATCGCACTGAAGCTTTCTTT	CASSAPWGGDRTEAFF
TRBV7-9	TRBJ1-1	TRBD1	TGTGCCAGCAGCTTAGGGGGGACAGGGGAAACTGAAGCTTTCTTT	CASSLGGTGETEAFF
TRBV30	TRBJ1-6	-	TGTGCCTGGAGTGTGGGAAGTCATAGCTCCTATAATTCACCCCTCCACTTT	CAWSVGSHSSYNSPLHF
TRBV10-3	TRBJ2-5	-	TGTGCCATCAGTGAGCAGGGGAAGGAGACCCAGTACTTC	CAISEQGKETQYF